The TCR beta chain under discussion was sequenced for a study of blood T cell repertoires in COVID-19. Background on the study: Both acute and convalescent COVID-19 samples were obtained from the United States, Italy and Spain.

This CDR3 is built from 15 residues. J was trimmed by 6 bases and V by 3 bases; bases with no gene match: 8. Per the germline V gene, CDR1 is MDHEN and CDR2 is SYDVKM. The assay was immunoSEQ multiplex PCR, and TCRdb's table has in-frame clones only and misses some. Found here are about 90,000 clones, approximately 80% of them singletons; the top ten hold roughly 30%. Material: peripheral blood. The J gene is TRBJ2-1, the V gene TRBV28; TRBD2 matches at 7 bases. This TCR derives from an elderly woman with active or convalescent COVID-19. The CDR3 region has the DNA TGTGCCAGCAGTTTTCTCGCGGGAGTTATCAATGAGCAGTTCTTC. It specifies CASSFLAGVINEQFF.